This T cell receptor (beta chain) emerged from a study of cytomegalovirus exposure and HLA in healthy donors. Study-wide results and caveats: The classifier, whose performance was assessed in both the original and validation cohorts, reportedly diagnosed cytomegalovirus status with high specificity and sensitivity. Earlier results showed most TCR beta V segments being productive about 87% or about 30% of the time. Associated with HLA alleles at 0.05 false discovery rate in a later analysis were over 15,000 TCR beta sequences.

It was with 60 Vbeta and 13 Jbeta primers that the PCR ran. The protocol was immunoSEQ multiplex PCR, while the TCRdb copy is restricted to in-frame clones and leaves out a portion. The table records about 170,000 clones, approximately 88% of them present only once. A note on this clone: Its antigen is not known.

The donors comprised healthy bone marrow donors. CDR3 length: 19 amino acids. The germline CDR1 and CDR2 sequences are SGDLS and YYNGEE. With 0 bases clipped from V and 0 bases from J, the junction kept 10 bases outside the gene matches. This clonotype was obtained from a boy under 10 years old in good health and CMV-seronegative. J is TRBJ1-3 and V is TRBV9; 9 bases agree with TRBD1. Sequencing was carried out using PBMCs. DNA for the CDR3: TGTGCCAGCAGCGTAGGGACAGGGGACGGGTCCGTCTCTGGAAACACCATATATTTT. It is translated as CASSVGTGDGSVSGNTIYF. Supplemented by reference TRBV9 and TRBJ1-3, the full variable domain reads DSGVTQTPKHLITATGQRVTLRCSPRSGDLSVYWYQQSLDQGLQFLIQYYNGEERAKGNILERFSAQQFPDLHSELNLSSLELGDSALYFCASSVGTGDGSVSGNTIYFGEGSWLTVV.